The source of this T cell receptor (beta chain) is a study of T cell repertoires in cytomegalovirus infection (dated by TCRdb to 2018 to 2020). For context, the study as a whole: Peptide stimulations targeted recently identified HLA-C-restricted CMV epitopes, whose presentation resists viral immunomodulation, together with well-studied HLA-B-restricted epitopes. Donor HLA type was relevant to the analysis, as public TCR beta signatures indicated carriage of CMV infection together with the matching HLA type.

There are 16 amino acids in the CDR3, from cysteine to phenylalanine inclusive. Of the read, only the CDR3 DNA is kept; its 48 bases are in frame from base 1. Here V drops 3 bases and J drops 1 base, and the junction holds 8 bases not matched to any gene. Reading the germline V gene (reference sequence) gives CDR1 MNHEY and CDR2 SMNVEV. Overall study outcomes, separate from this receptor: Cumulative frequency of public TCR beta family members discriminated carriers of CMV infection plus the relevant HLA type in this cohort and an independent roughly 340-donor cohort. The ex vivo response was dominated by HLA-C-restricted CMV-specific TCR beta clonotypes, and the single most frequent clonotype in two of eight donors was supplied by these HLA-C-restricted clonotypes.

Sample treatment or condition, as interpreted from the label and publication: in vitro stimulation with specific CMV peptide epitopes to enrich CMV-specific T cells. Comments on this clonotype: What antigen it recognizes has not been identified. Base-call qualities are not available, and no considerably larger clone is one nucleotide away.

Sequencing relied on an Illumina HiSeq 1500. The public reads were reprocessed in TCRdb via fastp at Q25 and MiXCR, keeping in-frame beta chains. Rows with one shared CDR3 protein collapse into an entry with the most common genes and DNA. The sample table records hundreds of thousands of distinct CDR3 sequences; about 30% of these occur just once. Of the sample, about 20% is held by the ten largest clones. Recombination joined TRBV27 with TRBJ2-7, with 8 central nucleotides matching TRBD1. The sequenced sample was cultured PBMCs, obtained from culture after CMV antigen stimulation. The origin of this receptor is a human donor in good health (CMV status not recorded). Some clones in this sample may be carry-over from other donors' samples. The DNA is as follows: TGTGCCAGCAGTTTGGGCGACAGGGGTCGATCCTACGAGCAGTACTTC. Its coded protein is CASSLGDRGRSYEQYF.